Listed below are T cell receptor beta chains from one sample, sequenced in a study of sequential checkpoint blockade in melanoma. Sequenced by immunoSEQ multiplex PCR; TCRdb stores in-frame clones only, minus some. The sample lists some 22,000 clones; around 27% were seen once. Sample: tumor tissue (inferred from file names), taken from a patient given nivolumab and ipilimumab in sequence. Receptors were obtained from a human donor with melanoma. The CDR3 runs from the conserved cysteine through the conserved F or W. The order of the fields is CDR3 protein, V gene, J gene.

cdr3_aa: CASSANRNSNQPQHF
v_call: TRBV27
j_call: TRBJ1-5

cdr3_aa: CSVYRARETQYF
v_call: TRBV29-1
j_call: TRBJ2-5

cdr3_aa: CASSLDRGHGEKLFF
v_call: TRBV11-3
j_call: TRBJ1-4

cdr3_aa: CASSLSASGQNTEAFF
v_call: TRBV5-1
j_call: TRBJ1-1

cdr3_aa: CASSRRTGSSYEQYF
v_call: TRBV7-7
j_call: TRBJ2-7

cdr3_aa: CASSSRGPVTEQYF
v_call: TRBV28
j_call: TRBJ2-7

cdr3_aa: CASTRLAGYNEQFF
v_call: TRBV28
j_call: TRBJ2-1

cdr3_aa: CASTGQGNQPQHF
v_call: TRBV6-8
j_call: TRBJ1-5

cdr3_aa: CASSVVEWPNVLTF
v_call: TRBV9
j_call: TRBJ2-6

cdr3_aa: CAWNLPGGSGYTF
v_call: TRBV30
j_call: TRBJ1-2

cdr3_aa: CASSVVEGSGELFF
v_call: TRBV9
j_call: TRBJ2-2

cdr3_aa: CASSDWDRRTGELFF
v_call: TRBV11-3
j_call: TRBJ2-2

cdr3_aa: CASKSGKNTEAFF
v_call: TRBV7-8
j_call: TRBJ1-1

cdr3_aa: CASSYSGRSYEQYF
v_call: TRBV6-8
j_call: TRBJ2-7

cdr3_aa: CASSTQGLAGNEQFF
v_call: TRBV5-1
j_call: TRBJ2-1

cdr3_aa: CASSPQGDNYGYTF
v_call: TRBV18
j_call: TRBJ1-2

cdr3_aa: CASSPGTGNVGEQFF
v_call: TRBV9
j_call: TRBJ2-1

cdr3_aa: CASSPLNGNEKLFF
v_call: TRBV6-8
j_call: TRBJ1-4